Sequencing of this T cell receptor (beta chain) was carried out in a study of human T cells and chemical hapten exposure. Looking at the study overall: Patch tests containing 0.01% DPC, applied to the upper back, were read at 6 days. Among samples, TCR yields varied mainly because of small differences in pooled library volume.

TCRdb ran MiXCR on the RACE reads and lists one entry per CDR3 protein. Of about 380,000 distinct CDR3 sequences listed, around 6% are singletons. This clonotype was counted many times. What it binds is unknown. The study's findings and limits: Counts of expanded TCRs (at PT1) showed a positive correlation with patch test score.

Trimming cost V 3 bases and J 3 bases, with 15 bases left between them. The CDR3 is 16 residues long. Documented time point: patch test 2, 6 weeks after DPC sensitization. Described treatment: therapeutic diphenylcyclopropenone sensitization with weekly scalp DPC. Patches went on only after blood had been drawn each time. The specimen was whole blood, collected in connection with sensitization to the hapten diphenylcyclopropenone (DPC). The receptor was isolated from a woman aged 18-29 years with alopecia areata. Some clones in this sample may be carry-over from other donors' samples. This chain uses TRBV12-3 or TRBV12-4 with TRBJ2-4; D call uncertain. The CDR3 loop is CASSFNREVDKNIQYF. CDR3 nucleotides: TGTGCCAGCAGTTTCAACCGCGAGGTCGACAAAAACATTCAGTACTTC.